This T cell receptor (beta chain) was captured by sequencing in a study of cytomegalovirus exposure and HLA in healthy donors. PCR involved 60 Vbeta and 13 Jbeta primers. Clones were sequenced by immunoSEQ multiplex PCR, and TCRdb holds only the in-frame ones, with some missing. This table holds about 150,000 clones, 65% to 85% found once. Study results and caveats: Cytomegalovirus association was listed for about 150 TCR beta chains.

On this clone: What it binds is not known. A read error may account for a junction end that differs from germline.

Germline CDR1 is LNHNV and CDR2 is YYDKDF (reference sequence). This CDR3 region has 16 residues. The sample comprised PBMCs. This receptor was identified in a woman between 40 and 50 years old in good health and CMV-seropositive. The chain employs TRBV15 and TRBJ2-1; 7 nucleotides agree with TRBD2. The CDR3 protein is CATSGEAGLYYNEQFF. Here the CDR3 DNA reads TGTGCCACCAGCGGAGAAGCGGGGCTTTACTACAATGAGCAGTTCTTC.